This TCR beta chain was obtained from a study of T cells in Graves' hyperthyroidism and ophthalmopathy. This clonotype was detected a few times. Authors of the study amplified TCR beta CDR3 regions from RNA transcripts. The HTBI primer set was used in a first-round RT-PCR of the TCR CDR3. TCRdb passed the multiplex PCR reads through MiXCR, listing each CDR3 protein once. The repertoire consists of around 500,000 distinct CDR3 sequences, with roughly 23% occurring once and the leading ten covering around 54%. The CDR3 has 14 amino acids. V was shortened by 4 bases and J by 4 bases, with 15 bases between the two germline ends. Per the germline V gene, CDR1 is GTSNPN and CDR2 is SVGIG (reference sequence).

This TCR was recovered from a woman between 65 and 79 years old with Graves' ophthalmopathy. The rearrangement uses TRBV30 and TRBJ2-3; no definite D call. Specimen: blood. The chain's CDR3 is CAWTPEGRADTQYF. The CDR3 bases are TGTGCCTGGACCCCTGAAGGAAGAGCAGATACGCAGTATTTT.